This T cell receptor (beta chain) was sequenced during a study of cytomegalovirus exposure and HLA in healthy donors. Study overall: Early released data comprised about 84 million unique TCRs from HLA-typed donors. Across around 400 genotyped donors, about 80% landed in the Caucasian-associated ancestry cluster.

Germline CDR1 and CDR2: SGHTA and FQGTGA. This CDR3 comprises 14 residues. V gave up 5 bases and J gave up 4 bases, with 13 bases separating them. Remarks on this clone: Its antigen is not identified.

Findings of the study overall: The HLA-A and HLA-B alleles of most subjects were reportedly predicted accurately from TCR beta sequences.

The primer mix had 60 Vbeta and 13 Jbeta primers. The repertoire was sequenced with immunoSEQ multiplex PCR; TCRdb's copy has only in-frame clones and lacks some. The table shows around 180,000 clones, with 65% to 85% occurring only once. This clonotype was obtained from a woman aged 25 to 39 in good health and CMV-seropositive. The rearrangement joins TRBV7-3 to TRBJ2-3, with D maybe TRBD2 (6 bases). Sample: PBMCs. The CDR3 is CASSPTTRSDTQYF. CDR3 sequence (DNA): TGTGCCAGCAGCCCAACGACTAGATCAGATACGCAGTATTTT.